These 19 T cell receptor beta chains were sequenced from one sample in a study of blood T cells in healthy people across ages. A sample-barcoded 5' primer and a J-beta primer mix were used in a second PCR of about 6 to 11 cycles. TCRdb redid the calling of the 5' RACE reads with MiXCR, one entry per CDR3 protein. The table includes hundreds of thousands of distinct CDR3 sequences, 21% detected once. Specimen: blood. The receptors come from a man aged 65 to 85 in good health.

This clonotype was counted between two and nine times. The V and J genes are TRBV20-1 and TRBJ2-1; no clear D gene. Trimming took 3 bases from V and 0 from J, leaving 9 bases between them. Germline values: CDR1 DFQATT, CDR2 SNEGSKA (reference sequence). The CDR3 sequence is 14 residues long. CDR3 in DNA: TGCAGTGCTAGTCAGCGAAGCTCCTACAATGAGCAGTTCTTC. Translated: CSASQRSSYNEQFF.

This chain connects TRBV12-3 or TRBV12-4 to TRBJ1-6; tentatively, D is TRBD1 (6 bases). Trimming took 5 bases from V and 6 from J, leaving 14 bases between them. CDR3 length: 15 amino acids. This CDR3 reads CASSPPTGTNSPLHF. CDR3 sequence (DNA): TGTGCCAGCAGTCCACCGACAGGAACTAATTCACCCCTCCACTTT.

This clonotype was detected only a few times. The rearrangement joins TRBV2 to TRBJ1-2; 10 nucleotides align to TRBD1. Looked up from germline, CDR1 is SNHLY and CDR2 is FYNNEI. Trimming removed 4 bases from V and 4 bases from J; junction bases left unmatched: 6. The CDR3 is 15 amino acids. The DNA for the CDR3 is TGTGCCAGCAGTGCGGACAGGGGGAACGGCTATGGCTACACCTTC. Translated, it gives CASSADRGNGYGYTF.

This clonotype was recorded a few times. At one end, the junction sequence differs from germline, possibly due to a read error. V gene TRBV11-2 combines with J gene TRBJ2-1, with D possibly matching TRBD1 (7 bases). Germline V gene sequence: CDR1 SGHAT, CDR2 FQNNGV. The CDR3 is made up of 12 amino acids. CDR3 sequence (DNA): TGTGCCAGCAGCTTAGATTGGCAGGAGGGGGCATTC. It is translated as CASSLDWQEGAF.

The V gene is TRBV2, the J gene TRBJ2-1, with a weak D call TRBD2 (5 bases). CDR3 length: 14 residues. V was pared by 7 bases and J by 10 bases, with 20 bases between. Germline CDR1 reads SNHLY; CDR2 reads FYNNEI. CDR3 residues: CASNQGAAGSEQFF. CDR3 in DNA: TGTGCCAGCAATCAAGGCGCGGCGGGTTCGGAGCAGTTCTTC.

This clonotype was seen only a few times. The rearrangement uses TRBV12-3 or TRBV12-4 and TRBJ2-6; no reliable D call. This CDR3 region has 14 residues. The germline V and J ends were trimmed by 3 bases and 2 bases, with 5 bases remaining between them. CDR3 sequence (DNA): TGTGCCAGCAGTTTTCGGGCTGGGGCCAACGTCCTGACTTTC. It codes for CASSFRAGANVLTF.

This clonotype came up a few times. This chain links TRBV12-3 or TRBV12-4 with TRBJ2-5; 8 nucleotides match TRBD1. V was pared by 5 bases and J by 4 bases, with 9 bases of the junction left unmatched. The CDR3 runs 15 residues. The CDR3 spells CASSKSAGGRETQYF. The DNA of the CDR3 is TGTGCCAGCAGTAAGTCGGCAGGGGGCCGAGAGACCCAGTACTTC.

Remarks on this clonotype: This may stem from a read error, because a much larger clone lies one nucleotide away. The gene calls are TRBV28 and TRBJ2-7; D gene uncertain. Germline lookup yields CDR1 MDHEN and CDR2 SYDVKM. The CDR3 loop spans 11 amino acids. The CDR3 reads CVSSLISEQYF. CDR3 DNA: TGTGTCAGCAGTCTAATTAGCGAGCAGTACTTC.

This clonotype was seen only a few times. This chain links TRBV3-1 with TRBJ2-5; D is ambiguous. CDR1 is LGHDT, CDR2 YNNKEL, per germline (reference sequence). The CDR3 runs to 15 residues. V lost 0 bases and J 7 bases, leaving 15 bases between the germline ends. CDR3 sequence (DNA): TGTGCCAGCAGCCAAGACCCGGAAACCTGGGCGACCCAGTACTTC. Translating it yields CASSQDPETWATQYF.

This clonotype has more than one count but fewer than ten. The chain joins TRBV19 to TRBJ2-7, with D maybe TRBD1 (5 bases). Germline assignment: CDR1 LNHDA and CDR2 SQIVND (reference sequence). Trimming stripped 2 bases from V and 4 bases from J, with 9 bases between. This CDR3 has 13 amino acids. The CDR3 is CASSIQTGYEQYF. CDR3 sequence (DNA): TGTGCCAGTAGTATACAAACAGGATACGAGCAGTACTTC.

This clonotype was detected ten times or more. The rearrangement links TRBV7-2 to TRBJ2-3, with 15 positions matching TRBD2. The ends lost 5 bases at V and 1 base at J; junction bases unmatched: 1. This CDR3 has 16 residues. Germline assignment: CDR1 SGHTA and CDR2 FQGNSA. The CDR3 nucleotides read TGTGCCAGCAGCGGACTAGCGGGAGGGCGCACAGATACGCAGTATTTT. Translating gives CASSGLAGGRTDTQYF.

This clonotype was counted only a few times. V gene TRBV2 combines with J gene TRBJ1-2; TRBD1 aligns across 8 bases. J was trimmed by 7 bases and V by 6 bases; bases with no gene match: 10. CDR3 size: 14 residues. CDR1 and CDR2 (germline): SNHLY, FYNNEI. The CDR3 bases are TGTGCCAGCAGCGGATTGGGGACAGGCTCTGGCTACACCTTC. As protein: CASSGLGTGSGYTF.

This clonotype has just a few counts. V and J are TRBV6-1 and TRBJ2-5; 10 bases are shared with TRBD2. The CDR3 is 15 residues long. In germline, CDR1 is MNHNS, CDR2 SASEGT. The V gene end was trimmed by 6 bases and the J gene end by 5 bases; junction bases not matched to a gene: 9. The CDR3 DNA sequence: TGTGCCAGCAGCCTCACTAGCGGGATGTGGGAGACCCAGTACTTC. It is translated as CASSLTSGMWETQYF.

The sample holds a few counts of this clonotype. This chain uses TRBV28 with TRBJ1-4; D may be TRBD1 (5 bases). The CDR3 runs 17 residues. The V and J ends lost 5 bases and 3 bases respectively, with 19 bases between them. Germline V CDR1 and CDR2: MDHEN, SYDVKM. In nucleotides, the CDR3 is TGTGCCAGCAGTCCCATGGGGGGGTTGGCGGCTAATGAAAAACTGTTTTTT. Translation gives CASSPMGGLAANEKLFF.

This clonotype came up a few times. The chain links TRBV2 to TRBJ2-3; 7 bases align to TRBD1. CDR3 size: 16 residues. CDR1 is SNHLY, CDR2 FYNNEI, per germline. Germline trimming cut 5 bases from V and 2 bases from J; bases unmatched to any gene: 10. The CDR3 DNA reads TGTGCCAGCAGTCAGGGCTGGGGACAGTCCACAGATACGCAGTATTTT. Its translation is CASSQGWGQSTDTQYF.

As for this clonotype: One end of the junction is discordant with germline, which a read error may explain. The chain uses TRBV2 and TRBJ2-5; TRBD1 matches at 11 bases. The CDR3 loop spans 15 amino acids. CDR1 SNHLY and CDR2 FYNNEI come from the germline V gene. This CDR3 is CASSDVGTGGPPLFF. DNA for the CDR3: TGTGCCAGCAGCGACGTTGGGACAGGGGGACCCCCACTGTTCTTC.

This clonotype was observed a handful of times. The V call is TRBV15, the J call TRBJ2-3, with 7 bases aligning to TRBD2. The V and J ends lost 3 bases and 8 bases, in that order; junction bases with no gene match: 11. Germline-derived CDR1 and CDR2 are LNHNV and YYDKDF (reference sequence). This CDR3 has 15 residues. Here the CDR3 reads CATSSSRELSSTQYF. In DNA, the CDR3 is TGTGCCACCAGCAGTTCGCGGGAGCTTTCGAGTACGCAGTATTTT.

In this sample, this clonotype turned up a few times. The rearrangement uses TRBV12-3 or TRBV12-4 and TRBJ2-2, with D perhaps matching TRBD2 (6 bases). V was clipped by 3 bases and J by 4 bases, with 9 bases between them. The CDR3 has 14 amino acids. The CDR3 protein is CASSFGGITGELFF. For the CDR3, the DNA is TGTGCCAGCAGTTTTGGGGGGATCACCGGGGAGCTGTTTTTT.

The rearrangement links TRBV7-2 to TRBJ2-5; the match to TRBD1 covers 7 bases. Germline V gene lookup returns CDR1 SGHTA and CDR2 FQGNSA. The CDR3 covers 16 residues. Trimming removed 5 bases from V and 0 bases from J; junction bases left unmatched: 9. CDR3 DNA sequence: TGTGCCAGCAGCCGTTTTGCGACAGGGTACCAAGAGACCCAGTACTTC. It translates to CASSRFATGYQETQYF. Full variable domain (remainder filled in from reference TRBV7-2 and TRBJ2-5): GAGVSQSPSNKVTEKGKDVELRCDPISGHTALYWYRQSLGQGLEFLIYFQGNSAPDKSGLPSDRFSAERTGGSVSTLTIQRTQQEDSAVYLCASSRFATGYQETQYFGPGTRLLVL.